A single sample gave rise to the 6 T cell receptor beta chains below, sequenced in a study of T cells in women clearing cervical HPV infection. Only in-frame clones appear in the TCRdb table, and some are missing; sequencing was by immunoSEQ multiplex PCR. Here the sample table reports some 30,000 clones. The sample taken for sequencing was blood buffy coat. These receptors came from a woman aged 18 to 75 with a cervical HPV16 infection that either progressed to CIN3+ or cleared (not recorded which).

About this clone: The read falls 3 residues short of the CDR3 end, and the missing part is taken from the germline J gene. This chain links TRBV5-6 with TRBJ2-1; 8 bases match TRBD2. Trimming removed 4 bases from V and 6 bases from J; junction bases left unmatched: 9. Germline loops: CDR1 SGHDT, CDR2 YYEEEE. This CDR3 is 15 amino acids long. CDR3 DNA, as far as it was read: TGTGCCAGCAGCCCAGACGGGAGGGGTAGCAATGAG. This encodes CASSPDGRGSNE. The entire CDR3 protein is CASSPDGRGSNEQFF. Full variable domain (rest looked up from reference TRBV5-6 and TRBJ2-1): DAGVTQSPTHLIKTRGQQVTLRCSPKSGHDTVSWYQQALGQGPQFIFQYYEEEERQRGNFPDRFSGHQFPNYSSELNVNALLLGDSALYLCASSPDGRGSNEQFFGPGTRLTVL.

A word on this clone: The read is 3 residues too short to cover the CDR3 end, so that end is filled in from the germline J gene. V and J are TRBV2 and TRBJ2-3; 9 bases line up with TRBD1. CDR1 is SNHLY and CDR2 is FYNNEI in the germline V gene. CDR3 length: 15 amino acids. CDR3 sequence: CASSGDRDGNQPQYF. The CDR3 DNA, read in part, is TGTGCCAGCAGTGGGGACAGGGACGGCAATCAGCCG.

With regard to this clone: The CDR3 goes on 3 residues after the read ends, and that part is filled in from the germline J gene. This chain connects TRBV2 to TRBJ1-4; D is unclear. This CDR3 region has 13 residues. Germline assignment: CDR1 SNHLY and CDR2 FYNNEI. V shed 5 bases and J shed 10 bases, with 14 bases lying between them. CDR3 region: CASSPQTFGKLFF. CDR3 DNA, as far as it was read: TGTGCCAGCAGTCCTCAAACGTTCGGAAAA.

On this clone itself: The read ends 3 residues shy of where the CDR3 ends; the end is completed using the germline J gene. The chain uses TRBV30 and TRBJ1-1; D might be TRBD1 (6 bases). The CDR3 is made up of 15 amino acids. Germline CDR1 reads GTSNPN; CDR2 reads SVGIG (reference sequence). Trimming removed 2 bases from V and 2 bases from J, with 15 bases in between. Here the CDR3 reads CAWSIRTALNTEAFF. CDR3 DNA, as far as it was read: TGTGCCTGGAGTATCCGGACAGCTTTAAACACTGAA. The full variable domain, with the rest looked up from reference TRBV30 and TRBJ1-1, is SQTIHQWPATLVQPVGSPLSLECTVEGTSNPNLYWYRQAAGRGLQLLFYSVGIGQISSEVPQNLSASRPQDRQFILSSKKLLLSDSGFYLCAWSIRTALNTEAFFGQGTRLTVV.

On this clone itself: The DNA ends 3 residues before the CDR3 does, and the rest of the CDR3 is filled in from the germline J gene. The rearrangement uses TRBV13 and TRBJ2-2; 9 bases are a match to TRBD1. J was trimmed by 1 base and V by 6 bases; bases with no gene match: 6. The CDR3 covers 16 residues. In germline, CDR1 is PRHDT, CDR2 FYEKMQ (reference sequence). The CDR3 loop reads CASSSPGQGNTGELFF. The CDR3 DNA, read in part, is TGTGCCAGCAGTTCCCCGGGACAGGGGAACACCGGGGAG.

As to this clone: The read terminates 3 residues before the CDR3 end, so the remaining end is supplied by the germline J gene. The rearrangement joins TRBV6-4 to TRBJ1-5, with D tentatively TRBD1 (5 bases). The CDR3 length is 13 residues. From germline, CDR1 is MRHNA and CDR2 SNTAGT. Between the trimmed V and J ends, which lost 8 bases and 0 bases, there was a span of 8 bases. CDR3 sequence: CASSRDSNQPQHF. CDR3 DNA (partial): TGTGCCAGCTCCAGGGATAGCAATCAGCCC.